This T cell receptor beta chain was sequenced during a study of blood T cell repertoires in COVID-19. Clones were read by immunoSEQ multiplex PCR, and TCRdb kept only the in-frame ones, dropping some. The sample records nearly 200,000 clones, more than 65% being singletons. This receptor was obtained from a man in his forties or fifties who had recovered from COVID-19. Sample: PBMCs or T cells enriched from blood (not recorded which).

The CDR3 is CASLYRDYEFF. The DNA for the CDR3 is TGTGCCAGCTTATACAGGGATTATGAGTTCTTC. V and J are TRBV7-6 and TRBJ2-1, with D perhaps matching TRBD1 (6 bases). The V end lost 8 bases, the J end lost 14 bases, and 16 bases lay between the germline ends. This CDR3 has 11 residues. Germline V lookup: CDR1 SGHVS, CDR2 FNYEAQ. The variable domain in full, with the rest retrieved from reference TRBV7-6 and TRBJ2-1, is GAGVSQSPRYKVTKRGQDVALRCDPISGHVSLYWYRQALGQGPEFLTYFNYEAQQDKSGLPNDRFSAERPEGSISTLTIQRTEQRDSAMYRCASLYRDYEFFGPGTRLTVL.